A single sample gave rise to the 3 T cell receptor beta chains below, sequenced in a study of T cell responses to AZD1222 COVID-19 vaccine. TCRdb's table, derived via immunoSEQ multiplex PCR, lists solely in-frame clones and lacks some. Of about 120,000 clones listed, about nine tenths are singletons. Sequences were derived from peripheral blood, sampled on day 0 of AZD1222 vaccination. The receptor set was obtained from an adult in good health.

The chain employs TRBV28 and TRBJ2-1; 9 positions match TRBD1. Trimming took 6 bases from V and 15 from J; bases not matched to a gene: 6. Germline V gene data show CDR1 as MDHEN and CDR2 as SYDVKM. There are 11 residues in the CDR3. CDR3 sequence (DNA): TGTGCCAGCAGAGAAACAGGGGGCTCGTTCTTC. It codes for CASRETGGSFF.

In its sample, this clone was seen once. The rearrangement uses TRBV30 and TRBJ1-1, with D possibly being TRBD1 (6 bases). V lost 2 bases, J lost 2 bases, and 9 bases lay in between. The CDR3 is 13 amino acids. Germline CDR1 GTSNPN, CDR2 SVGIG (reference sequence). In nucleotides, the CDR3 is TGTGCCTGGAGTCAGGGGCAAAACACTGAAGCTTTCTTT. Its translation: CAWSQGQNTEAFF.

This clone has a handful of counts. This rearrangement joins TRBV30 to TRBJ1-3, with a tentative D call TRBD1 (6 bases). V lost 1 base, J lost 7 bases, and 17 bases lay in between. Germline CDR1 reads GTSNPN; CDR2 reads SVGIG (reference sequence). The CDR3 covers 15 residues. CDR3 loop: CAWSAGGHPGNTIYF. CDR3 DNA sequence: TGTGCCTGGAGTGCTGGGGGGCACCCCGGGAACACCATATATTTT. Full variable domain (missing parts from reference TRBV30 and TRBJ1-3): SQTIHQWPATLVQPVGSPLSLECTVEGTSNPNLYWYRQAAGRGLQLLFYSVGIGQISSEVPQNLSASRPQDRQFILSSKKLLLSDSGFYLCAWSAGGHPGNTIYFGEGSWLTVV.